This T cell receptor (beta chain) is drawn from a study of shared clonotypes between healthy human individuals. General study results and limits: Clonotype sharing among the donors was expected to vary with sequencing depth.

Concerning this clone: The antigen remains undetermined.

Original methodology: ImmunoSEQ junction-only sequences lacked quality scores, so their filtering differed. TCRdb's table, derived via immunoSEQ multiplex PCR, lists solely in-frame clones and lacks some. The V and J calls and clone size are taken from that table; D and trimming were inferred from the DNA. The sample consists of 400,000 to 600,000 clones, about 79% of them appearing once. The donors were adults (healthy and HIV-negative) with no recent acute infections or vaccinations. There were only Caucasian adults among the donors, and all lived in Nashville, Tennessee. J lost 6 bases, V lost 10 bases, and 7 bases had no gene match. The CDR3 has 12 residues. CDR1 and CDR2 from the germline V gene are LNHDA and SQIVND (reference sequence).

The sample comprised PBMCs. This clonotype was sampled from a woman between 35 and 50 years old in good health. Some clones in this sample may be carry-over from other donors' samples. The J gene is TRBJ2-7, the V gene TRBV19; TRBD1 agrees at 9 bases. In DNA form, the CDR3 reads TGTGCCACCTGGGACAGGGTAGGCGAGCAGTACTTC. Protein sequence: CATWDRVGEQYF.